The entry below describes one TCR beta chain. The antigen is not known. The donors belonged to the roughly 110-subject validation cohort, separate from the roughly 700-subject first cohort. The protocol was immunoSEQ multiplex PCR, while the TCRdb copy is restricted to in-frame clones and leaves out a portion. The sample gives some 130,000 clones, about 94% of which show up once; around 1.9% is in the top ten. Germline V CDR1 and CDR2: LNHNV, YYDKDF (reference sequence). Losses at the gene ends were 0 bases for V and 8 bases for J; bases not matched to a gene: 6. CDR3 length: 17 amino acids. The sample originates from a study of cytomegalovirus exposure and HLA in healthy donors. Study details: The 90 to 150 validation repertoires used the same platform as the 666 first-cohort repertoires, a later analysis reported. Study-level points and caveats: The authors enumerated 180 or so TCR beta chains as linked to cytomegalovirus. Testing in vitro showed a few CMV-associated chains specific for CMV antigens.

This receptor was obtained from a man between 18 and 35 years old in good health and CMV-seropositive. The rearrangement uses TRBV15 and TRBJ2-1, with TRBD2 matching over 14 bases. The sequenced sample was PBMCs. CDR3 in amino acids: CATSRDWGTSGSYEQFF. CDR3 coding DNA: TGTGCCACCAGCAGAGATTGGGGGACTAGCGGGAGCTATGAGCAGTTCTTC.